This T cell receptor beta chain stems from a study of shared T cell receptors in the human thymus. Germline-derived CDR1 and CDR2 are LNHNV and YYDKDF (reference sequence). The CDR3 length is 16 residues. J was trimmed by 7 bases and V by 1 base; bases with no gene match: 10. Clones were read by immunoSEQ multiplex PCR, and TCRdb kept only the in-frame ones, dropping some. The sample lists hundreds of thousands of clones; more than 85% were seen once. Sample: thymocytes. The rearrangement links TRBV15 to TRBJ2-1; 7 bases are shared with TRBD2. This clonotype was obtained from a human donor. The CDR3 here is CATSRGLLRERNEQFF. In nucleotides, the CDR3 is TGTGCCACCAGCAGAGGCCTTTTGCGGGAGAGAAATGAGCAGTTCTTC.